The 8 T cell receptor beta chains below were found in one sample sequenced in a study of post-analysis software for immune sequencing data. Sequencing libraries made from TCR beta cDNA carried unique molecular identifiers. TCRdb ran MiXCR on the PCR reads and lists one entry per CDR3 protein. The sample shows about 200,000 distinct CDR3 sequences, roughly 28% of them seen only once. Overall study results and limits: Four or five TRBV segments were significantly more frequent in patients than in controls. TRBV5-6, TRBV5-1 and TRBV20-1 were among these segments.

The antigens for these receptors are not known. The sample taken for sequencing was blood. These receptors originate from a girl aged 2-17 years with multiple sclerosis.

Concerning this clonotype: A much more abundant neighbour one base away suggests this may be a read error. The J gene is TRBJ2-5, the V gene TRBV20-1; D might be TRBD1 (5 bases). Trimming took 6 bases from V and 2 from J, leaving 13 bases between them. Germline V gene lookup returns CDR1 DFQATT and CDR2 SNEGSKA (reference sequence). There are 13 residues in the CDR3. The CDR3 protein is CSAPTAQQETQYF. The CDR3 DNA sequence: TGCAGTGCCCCGACAGCACAACAAGAGACCCAGTACTTC.

The chain couples TRBV7-9 to TRBJ1-2; the D gene is possibly TRBD1 (5 bases). This CDR3 is 16 amino acids long. CDR1 is SEHNR and CDR2 is FQNEAQ in the germline V gene (reference sequence). V was trimmed by 5 bases and J by 4 bases, leaving 20 bases between them. The CDR3 bases are TGTGCCAGCAGCCCCAGGGACTGGGATCGGGCCTATGGCTACACCTTC. Encoded protein: CASSPRDWDRAYGYTF.

Comment on this clonotype: One end of the junction is discordant with germline, which a read error may explain. The chain employs TRBV15 and TRBJ2-1; 12 positions match TRBD2. The length of the CDR3 is 17 residues. Germline V lookup: CDR1 LNHNV, CDR2 YYDKDF (reference sequence). In nucleotides, the CDR3 is TGTGCCACCAGCAGAGGTCCTCGGGCTAGCGGGAGGGCTGAGCGGTTCTTC. The encoded protein is CATSRGPRASGRAERFF. Full variable domain (remainder filled in from reference TRBV15 and TRBJ2-1): DAMVIQNPRYQVTQFGKPVTLSCSQTLNHNVMYWYQQKSSQAPKLLFHYYDKDFNNEADTPDNFQSRRPNTSFCFLDIRSPGLGDTAMYLCATSRGPRASGRAERFFGPGTRLTVL.

This clonotype was seen repeatedly, ten times or more. The chain employs TRBV24-1 and TRBJ2-3; D might be TRBD2 (6 bases). Trimming removed 9 bases at V and 1 base at J, with 13 bases between. The germline V gene encodes CDR1 KGHDR and CDR2 SFDVKD. CDR3 length: 14 amino acids. CDR3 coding DNA: TGTGCCACCTGCCCGGGCGGGGGCACAGATACGCAGTATTTT. This gives the protein CATCPGGGTDTQYF.

In its sample, this clonotype was seen many times. The chain couples TRBV28 to TRBJ2-7; possibly TRBD2 for D (6 bases). CDR3 length equals 15 residues. V was shortened by 8 bases and J by 3 bases, with 20 bases between the two germline ends. Germline CDR1 reads MDHEN; CDR2 reads SYDVKM. CDR3 protein: CASGKGLSRDYEQYF. The CDR3 DNA sequence: TGTGCCAGCGGGAAGGGACTCTCCCGAGACTACGAGCAGTACTTC.

Notes on this clonotype: Being one base from a much bigger clone, this may be a read error. The chain recombines TRBV12-3 or TRBV12-4 with TRBJ2-3; tentative D call: TRBD1 (6 bases). The CDR3 has 14 amino acids. The CDR3 nucleotides are TGTGCCAGCAGTCGACAGGAAAGGTCGGATACGGAGTATTTT. Translation gives CASSRQERSDTEYF.

The genes are TRBV3-1 and TRBJ1-5; D ambiguous. This CDR3 spans 14 amino acids. Germline V gene data show CDR1 as LGHDT and CDR2 as YNNKEL (reference sequence). Deletions cut 1 base from V and 5 bases from J, with 9 bases between. Here the CDR3 reads CASSQGGFDQPQHF. As DNA, the CDR3 is TGTGCCAGCAGCCAAGGGGGTTTCGATCAGCCCCAGCATTTT.

This clonotype was found many times. This rearrangement joins TRBV27 to TRBJ1-2; 8 positions match TRBD1. With 6 bases clipped from V and 4 bases from J, the junction kept 4 bases outside the gene matches. Germline V gives CDR1 MNHEY, CDR2 SMNVEV (reference sequence). The CDR3 sequence is 13 residues long. CDR3 loop: CASRRTGPYGYTF. The CDR3 bases are TGTGCCAGCAGAAGGACAGGGCCCTATGGCTACACCTTC.